Below, 2 T cell receptor beta chains from the same sample are listed, as sequenced in a study of blood T cells in healthy people across ages. A second about 6 to 12 cycle PCR used barcoded and J-beta primers. TCRdb independently ran MiXCR on the 5' RACE reads; one entry per CDR3 protein. The table lists fewer than 2,000,000 distinct CDR3 sequences, 39% of them singletons. Material for sequencing was blood. All receptors derive from a human donor in good health.

This clonotype was seen a handful of times. The CDR3 nucleotides are TGTGCTAGTGGTTCCTCGCGGCAAGGGGATGGGTTTCATAGCAATCAGCCCCAGCATTTT. Translating it yields CASGSSRQGDGFHSNQPQHF. The rearrangement joins TRBV12-5 to TRBJ1-5; TRBD1 is a possible D gene (5 bases). The ends were cut back, 4 bases at V and 0 bases at J, with 25 bases in the middle. The CDR3 is 20 amino acids. The germline V gene has CDR1 LGHNT and CDR2 FRNRAP.

The J gene is TRBJ2-7, the V gene TRBV2, with D possibly being TRBD1 or TRBD2 (5 bases each). The CDR3 totals 13 residues. CDR1 is SNHLY, CDR2 FYNNEI, per germline. V was clipped by 5 bases and J by 12 bases, with 20 bases between them. DNA of the CDR3: TGTGCCAGCAGTTACGGGGACCCGAATAGGGTGTACTTC. Amino acids: CASSYGDPNRVYF. Full variable domain (rest looked up from reference TRBV2 and TRBJ2-7): EPEVTQTPSHQVTQMGQEVILRCVPISNHLYFYWYRQILGQKVEFLVSFYNNEISEKSEIFDDQFSVERPDGSNFTLKIRSTKLEDSAMYFCASSYGDPNRVYFGPGTRLTVT.